This TCR beta chain appears in the sequencing data of a study of CD8+ T cells in alopecia areata. Study context: Treated patients were dosed with oral tofacitinib, taking 5 to 10 mg twice daily.

This CDR3 has 15 residues. Trimming removed 2 bases from V and 3 bases from J, with 13 bases in between. CDR1 is SEHNR and CDR2 is FQNEAQ in the germline V gene (reference sequence). Peripheral blood and lesional scalp punch biopsies were taken from alopecia areata patients. The sequencing template was cDNA reverse transcribed from extracted RNA. The method was immunoSEQ multiplex PCR; TCRdb's version includes in-frame clones alone and lacks a portion of them. Of about 120,000 clones in the sample, 35% to 40% are singletons; the top ten hold approximately 3.1%. Sequencing used CD4+ T cells sorted from blood. The chain combines TRBV7-9 with TRBJ1-2; D gene unclear. The receptor's source is a human donor with alopecia areata. CDR3 loop: CASSLYNPTDYGYTF. The CDR3 nucleotides read TGTGCCAGCAGCTTATATAATCCAACCGACTATGGCTACACCTTC. The complete variable domain, with remaining parts taken from reference TRBV7-9 and TRBJ1-2, reads DTGVSQNPRHKITKRGQNVTFRCDPISEHNRLYWYRQTLGQGPEFLTYFQNEAQLEKSRLLSDRFSAERPKGSFSTLEIQRTEQGDSAMYLCASSLYNPTDYGYTFGSGTRLTVV.